The clone carrying this TCR beta chain has a handful of counts. Its specificity is not known. The template was genomic DNA from peripheral blood, not RNA. V trimming: 1 base; J trimming: 0 bases; junction bases outside the gene matches: 5. The CDR3 runs to 16 residues. Per germline, CDR1 DFQATT and CDR2 SNEGSKA (reference sequence). The data belong to a study of T cell repertoires in aging, cancer and after chemotherapy. Broader study findings: The repertoire data cannot show anything about immunological memory following chemotherapy.

A mixed TRB-A/B primer pool amplified rearranged TRB by multiplex touch-down PCR. TCRdb ran MiXCR on the multiplex PCR reads and lists one entry per CDR3 protein. The sample carries 2,000 to 2,500 distinct CDR3 sequences, about 24% recorded once. The sequence came from a human donor with a solid tumor. The chain recombines TRBV20-1 with TRBJ2-1; TRBD2 matches at 8 bases. The sequencing sample was made of blood. The CDR3 sequence: CSARAIAGNSYNEQFF. CDR3 sequence (DNA): TGCAGTGCTAGAGCCATAGCGGGGAACTCCTACAATGAGCAGTTCTTC.